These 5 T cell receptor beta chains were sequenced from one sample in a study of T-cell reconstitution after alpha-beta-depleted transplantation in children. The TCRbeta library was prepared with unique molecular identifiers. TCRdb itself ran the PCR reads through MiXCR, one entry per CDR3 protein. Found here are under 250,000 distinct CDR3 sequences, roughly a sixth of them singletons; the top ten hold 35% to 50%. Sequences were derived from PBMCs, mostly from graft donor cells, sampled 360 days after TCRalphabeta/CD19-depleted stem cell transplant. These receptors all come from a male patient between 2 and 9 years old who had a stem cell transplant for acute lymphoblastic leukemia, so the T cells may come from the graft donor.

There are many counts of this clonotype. This chain's CDR3 is CASSDIPGQSSYEQYF. CDR3 bases: TGTGCCAGCAGCGATATACCGGGACAGAGCTCCTACGAGCAGTACTTC. V usage is TRBV7-8 and J usage is TRBJ2-7; 7 nucleotides match TRBD1. Germline lookup yields CDR1 SGHVS and CDR2 FQNEAQ. The V segment lost 5 bases and the J segment 0 bases; nucleotides outside the gene matches: 10. The CDR3 loop spans 16 amino acids.

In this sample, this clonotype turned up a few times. CDR3 sequence reads: CASRHEGGMQPQHF. The CDR3 DNA reads TGTGCCAGCAGACACGAAGGGGGGATGCAGCCCCAGCATTTT. This rearrangement joins TRBV12-3 or TRBV12-4 to TRBJ1-5; possibly TRBD1 for D (6 bases). Trimming shortened V by 6 bases and J by 7 bases, and 16 bases separated the two germline ends. The CDR3 is 14 residues long.

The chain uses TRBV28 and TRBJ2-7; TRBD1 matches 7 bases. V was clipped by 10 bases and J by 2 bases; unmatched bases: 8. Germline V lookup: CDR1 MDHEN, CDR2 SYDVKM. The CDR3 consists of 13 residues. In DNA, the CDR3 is TGTGCCACCCAGGGGGTGGGAACCTACGAGCAGTACTTC. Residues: CATQGVGTYEQYF. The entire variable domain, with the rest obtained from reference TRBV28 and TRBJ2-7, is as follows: DVKVTQSSRYLVKRTGEKVFLECVQDMDHENMFWYRQDPGLGLRLIYFSYDVKMKEKGDIPEGYSVSREKKERFSLILESASTNQTSMYLCATQGVGTYEQYFGPGTRLTVT.

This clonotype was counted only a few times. The CDR3 protein is CASSETVFTEAFF. The CDR3 coding sequence is TGTGCCAGCAGTGAAACCGTTTTCACTGAAGCTTTCTTT. The chain carries TRBV2 and TRBJ1-1; D is ambiguous. The CDR3 spans 13 residues. Trimming removed 2 bases from V and 4 bases from J, with 8 bases in between. Per germline, CDR1 SNHLY and CDR2 FYNNEI.

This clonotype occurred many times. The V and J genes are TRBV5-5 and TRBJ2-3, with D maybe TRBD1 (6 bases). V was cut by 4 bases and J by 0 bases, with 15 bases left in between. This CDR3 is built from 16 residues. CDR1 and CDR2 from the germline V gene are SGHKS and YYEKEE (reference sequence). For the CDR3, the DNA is TGTGCCAGCAGCAAAACCGGGACACCAAGCACAGATACGCAGTATTTT. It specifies CASSKTGTPSTDTQYF.